These 30 T cell receptor beta chains originate from one sample sequenced in a study of T cell responses to AZD1222 COVID-19 vaccine. Profiled with immunoSEQ multiplex PCR; TCRdb holds only in-frame clones, not every one. The sample holds 26,000 or so clones, about 90% seen once. The sequences come from peripheral blood, collected 28 days after the second AZD1222 dose. Receptors were obtained from an adult who received the AZD1222 COVID-19 vaccine.

V is TRBV29-1 and J is TRBJ1-1, with unresolved D. CDR3 size: 15 residues. The V end was cut by 7 bases, the J end by 3 bases, with 21 bases between. Per the germline V gene, CDR1 is SQVTM and CDR2 is ANQGSEA. Here the CDR3 DNA reads TGCAGCGCATCCTTCTCAGGAAGTGGGGACACTGAAGCTTTCTTT. It translates to CSASFSGSGDTEAFF.

The chain links TRBV5-1 to TRBJ1-5, with TRBD1 matching over 7 bases. The CDR3 runs to 14 residues. The J segment lost 8 bases and the V segment lost 3 bases, leaving 8 bases of the junction unmatched. Germline CDR1 and CDR2: SGHRS and YFSETQ. CDR3 residues: CASSWTGGGEPQHF. The CDR3 region has the DNA TGCGCCAGCAGCTGGACAGGAGGTGGTGAGCCCCAGCATTTT.

This clone has a handful of counts. The genes are TRBV11-2 and TRBJ1-1; TRBD1 agrees at 9 bases. The J segment lost 8 bases and the V segment lost 3 bases, leaving 13 bases of the junction unmatched. Germline V gives CDR1 SGHAT, CDR2 FQNNGV. The CDR3 spans 16 residues. The CDR3 protein is CASSFPTGGEAKEAFF. CDR3 coding DNA: TGTGCCAGCAGCTTCCCGACAGGGGGAGAAGCCAAGGAAGCTTTCTTT.

The genes are TRBV6-5 and TRBJ1-4; D is perhaps TRBD1 (5 bases). Trimming took off 0 bases at V and 5 bases at J, with 13 bases between the two ends. Germline-derived CDR1 and CDR2 are MNHEY and SVGAGI. The CDR3 runs 16 residues. The CDR3 bases are TGTGCCAGCAGTTACTCTCAAGGGGCGTCCAATGAAAAACTGTTTTTT. Its translation: CASSYSQGASNEKLFF.

V is TRBV4-1 and J is TRBJ2-7, with a possible D match to TRBD2 (6 bases). Germline V gives CDR1 MGHRA, CDR2 YSYEKL. The V gene lost 0 bases and the J gene lost 4 bases, with 7 bases spanning the gap. This CDR3 is 13 amino acids long. CDR3 DNA: TGCGCCAGCAGCCAAGAGGAGGGGTACGAGCAGTACTTC. It specifies CASSQEEGYEQYF.

The chain has TRBV7-8 and TRBJ2-2, with D maybe TRBD2 (6 bases). The CDR3 covers 17 residues. V was trimmed by 5 bases and J by 6 bases, leaving 22 bases between them. The germline V gene has CDR1 SGHVS and CDR2 FQNEAQ. The CDR3 coding sequence is TGTGCCAGCAGCCCAGCATTGGGATTACGGGAGCCCGGGGAGCTGTTTTTT. Residues: CASSPALGLREPGELFF.

The CDR3 region has the DNA TGTGCCAGCAGCTTTACAGGGGCGAACACTGAAGCTTTCTTT. It specifies CASSFTGANTEAFF. The V call is TRBV6-5, the J call TRBJ1-1, with TRBD1 matching over 7 bases. The CDR3 is made up of 14 amino acids. Germline V lookup: CDR1 MNHEY, CDR2 SVGAGI. The ends lost 6 bases at V and 1 base at J; junction bases unmatched: 5.

This chain joins TRBV19 and TRBJ2-7; 7 bases agree with TRBD1. V gave up 4 bases and J gave up 4 bases; unmatched junction bases: 13. CDR1 is LNHDA and CDR2 is SQIVND in the germline V gene (reference sequence). The CDR3 has 16 residues. DNA of the CDR3: TGTGCCAGTAGTAGCGACTCCCGGACAGGCGAATACGAGCAGTACTTC. Its protein product is CASSSDSRTGEYEQYF.

J is TRBJ1-5 and V is TRBV12-3 or TRBV12-4; maybe TRBD1 (5 bases). V was clipped by 7 bases and J by 3 bases, with 7 bases between them. The CDR3 spans 12 residues. DNA of the CDR3: TGTGCCAGCAAGGGGAACAATCAGCCCCAGCATTTT. Amino acids: CASKGNNQPQHF.

This chain uses TRBV11-3 with TRBJ2-7, with 12 bases fitting TRBD2. Germline-derived CDR1 and CDR2 are SGHNT and YENEEA. Trimming cost V 1 base and J 7 bases; bases outside gene matches: 5. The CDR3 has 15 residues. CDR3 in DNA: TGTGCCAGCAGCTTAGGTCTAGCGGGAGGGCCGGAGCAGTACTTC. This gives the protein CASSLGLAGGPEQYF.

J is TRBJ1-2 and V is TRBV30; a possible D gene is TRBD1 (5 bases). Germline CDR1 GTSNPN, CDR2 SVGIG (reference sequence). The length of the CDR3 is 16 residues. Trimming took off 3 bases at V and 5 bases at J, with 22 bases between the two ends. The CDR3 DNA reads as TGTGCCTGGAGGTACGGGGGACCCCAGGCTAGTTATGGCTACACCTTC. Translation: CAWRYGGPQASYGYTF. The variable domain in full, with the rest retrieved from reference TRBV30 and TRBJ1-2, is SQTIHQWPATLVQPVGSPLSLECTVEGTSNPNLYWYRQAAGRGLQLLFYSVGIGQISSEVPQNLSASRPQDRQFILSSKKLLLSDSGFYLCAWRYGGPQASYGYTFGSGTRLTVV.

This chain uses TRBV7-2 with TRBJ2-2, with a weak D call TRBD2 (6 bases). Trimming took 5 bases from V and 6 from J, leaving 10 bases between them. This CDR3 region has 13 residues. Germline lookup yields CDR1 SGHTA and CDR2 FQGNSA. The CDR3 here is CASSPRRAGELFF. The CDR3 region has the DNA TGTGCCAGCAGCCCCCGGAGGGCCGGGGAGCTGTTTTTT.

The chain combines TRBV15 with TRBJ2-5; TRBD1 agrees at 8 bases. The V segment lost 5 bases and the J segment 5 bases; nucleotides outside the gene matches: 10. The CDR3 has 15 amino acids. Germline CDR1 LNHNV, CDR2 YYDKDF (reference sequence). CDR3 bases: TGTGCCACCAGCCCGTCCCGGGGACAGGCCGAGACCCAGTACTTC. Residues: CATSPSRGQAETQYF.

The chain couples TRBV5-1 to TRBJ2-3; no clear D. In germline, CDR1 is SGHRS, CDR2 YFSETQ. Between the trimmed V and J ends, which lost 2 bases and 4 bases, there was a span of 14 bases. The CDR3 is 15 residues long. The CDR3 loop reads CASSFDIGRSDTQYF. For the CDR3, the DNA is TGCGCCAGCAGCTTTGACATTGGTCGCTCAGATACGCAGTATTTT. The full variable domain, with the rest looked up from reference TRBV5-1 and TRBJ2-3, is KAGVTQTPRYLIKTRGQQVTLSCSPISGHRSVSWYQQTPGQGLQFLFEYFSETQRNKGNFPGRFSGRQFSNSRSEMNVSTLELGDSALYLCASSFDIGRSDTQYFGPGTRLTVL.

The chain links TRBV4-2 to TRBJ1-6, with 9 bases matching TRBD1. Germline lookup yields CDR1 LGHNA and CDR2 YNFKEQ. Germline trimming cut 3 bases from V and 7 bases from J; bases unmatched to any gene: 1. This CDR3 comprises 14 residues. CDR3 DNA: TGTGCCAGCAGCCAGGGACAGGGAAATTCACCCCTCCACTTT. Residues: CASSQGQGNSPLHF.

The count of this clone is one. The J gene is TRBJ2-3, the V gene TRBV19; 12 positions agree with TRBD2. Losses at the gene ends were 7 bases for V and 4 bases for J; bases not matched to a gene: 15. Germline values: CDR1 LNHDA, CDR2 SQIVND (reference sequence). CDR3 size: 18 residues. Here the CDR3 reads CASTPGGGLAGFADTQYF. CDR3 nucleotides: TGTGCCAGTACCCCAGGCGGCGGACTAGCGGGATTCGCAGATACGCAGTATTTT.

A single count supports this clone. V usage is TRBV5-1 and J usage is TRBJ2-7; a possible D gene is TRBD2 (6 bases). CDR1 SGHRS and CDR2 YFSETQ come from the germline V gene. Deletions cut 2 bases from V and 0 bases from J, with 6 bases between. This CDR3 contains 13 residues. DNA for the CDR3: TGCGCCAGCAGCTTCGGGGGCTCCTACGAGCAGTACTTC. It specifies CASSFGGSYEQYF.

V is TRBV5-1 and J is TRBJ2-5, with 7 bases aligning to TRBD1. The V gene end was trimmed by 4 bases and the J gene end by 5 bases; junction bases not matched to a gene: 14. CDR1 is SGHRS, CDR2 YFSETQ, per germline. This CDR3 region has 16 residues. CDR3 residues: CASSTGDLLLGETQYF. DNA of the CDR3: TGCGCCAGCAGCACAGGGGACCTCCTCCTGGGTGAGACCCAGTACTTC.

The chain recombines TRBV11-1 with TRBJ2-5; weak D call: TRBD1 (5 bases). CDR3 length equals 15 residues. The germline gives CDR1 SGHAT, CDR2 FQDESV (reference sequence). V lost 2 bases and J lost 5, with 15 bases in between. The CDR3 loop reads CASSLFGQGRETQYF. The CDR3 DNA reads TGTGCCAGCAGCTTATTTGGCCAGGGAAGGGAGACCCAGTACTTC.

This rearrangement joins TRBV12-5 to TRBJ2-1, with 9 positions matching TRBD2. Trimming took 1 base from V and 1 from J; bases not matched to a gene: 11. Germline assignment: CDR1 LGHNT and CDR2 FRNRAP. The CDR3 consists of 19 residues. CDR3 sequence (DNA): TGTGCTAGTGGTTTGGGGCGGGGGTCTAGCGGGAATTCCTACAATGAGCAGTTCTTC. It codes for CASGLGRGSSGNSYNEQFF.

The table lists this clone with a few counts. V gene TRBV2 combines with J gene TRBJ2-2; 12 nucleotides match TRBD2. The V and J ends lost 8 bases and 6 bases, in that order; junction bases with no gene match: 7. CDR1 and CDR2 from the germline V gene are SNHLY and FYNNEI. The CDR3 loop spans 15 amino acids. In DNA, the CDR3 is TGTGCCAGCTGCCGACTAGCGGGAGCTCCCGGGGAGCTGTTTTTT. Translated, it gives CASCRLAGAPGELFF.

The chain couples TRBV4-1 to TRBJ1-3; 8 nucleotides line up with TRBD1. The germline CDR1 and CDR2 sequences are MGHRA and YSYEKL. V shed 1 base and J 5 bases; nucleotides not matched to a gene: 4. The CDR3 consists of 15 residues. CDR3 bases: TGCGCCAGCAGCCAAGGGACAGGGCGACGAAACACCATATATTTT. Protein sequence: CASSQGTGRRNTIYF.

V and J are TRBV19 and TRBJ1-2; unclear D gene. V lost 7 bases to trimming and J lost 0 bases, with 15 bases between them. Germline values: CDR1 LNHDA, CDR2 SQIVND (reference sequence). The CDR3 spans 15 residues. CDR3 in DNA: TGTGCCAGTACCACCAACGGACCAGCTAACTATGGCTACACCTTC. This gives the protein CASTTNGPANYGYTF. Full variable domain (outside the CDR3, taken from reference TRBV19 and TRBJ1-2): DGGITQSPKYLFRKEGQNVTLSCEQNLNHDAMYWYRQDPGQGLRLIYYSQIVNDFQKGDIAEGYSVSREKKESFPLTVTSAQKNPTAFYLCASTTNGPANYGYTFGSGTRLTVV.

The chain carries TRBV7-2 and TRBJ2-1, with 7 nucleotides matching TRBD2. V lost 3 bases to trimming and J lost 2 bases; unmatched junction nucleotides: 7. Germline V gives CDR1 SGHTA, CDR2 FQGNSA. There are 16 residues in the CDR3. This CDR3 is CASSFVSGRAYNEQFF. CDR3 in DNA: TGTGCCAGCAGCTTTGTTAGTGGGAGGGCCTACAATGAGCAGTTCTTC.

The rearrangement links TRBV7-9 to TRBJ2-5, with 12 bases fitting TRBD2. The CDR3 is made up of 16 amino acids. Trimming removed 4 bases from V and 4 bases from J; junction bases left unmatched: 7. CDR1 and CDR2 from the germline V gene are SEHNR and FQNEAQ (reference sequence). CDR3 residues: CASSSLLAGGVETQYF. CDR3 in DNA: TGTGCCAGCAGCTCATTACTAGCGGGAGGTGTAGAGACCCAGTACTTC.

The chain carries TRBV5-1 and TRBJ2-1; 13 positions agree with TRBD2. Germline V gene lookup returns CDR1 SGHRS and CDR2 YFSETQ. J gave up 9 bases and V 3 bases, and 6 bases lay outside the gene matches. CDR3 size: 15 residues. The CDR3 DNA is TGCGCCAGCAGCTCTGGACTAGCGGGAGTGGGTGAGCAGTTCTTC. This encodes CASSSGLAGVGEQFF.

The rearrangement joins TRBV13 to TRBJ1-4; TRBD1 agrees at 9 bases. J gave up 6 bases and V 5 bases, and 10 bases lay outside the gene matches. In germline, CDR1 is PRHDT, CDR2 FYEKMQ (reference sequence). The CDR3 sequence is 16 residues long. The CDR3 nucleotides are TGTGCCAGCAGCCTACTCAAGGGGACAGGGTATGAAAAACTGTTTTTT. Protein sequence: CASSLLKGTGYEKLFF.

The chain carries TRBV21-1 and TRBJ2-7; the tabulated D call, TRBD2, remains unverified against the DNA. TRBV21-1 is classified as a pseudogene. This CDR3 contains 14 residues. The CDR3 protein is CASSPGLADYEQYF. The CDR3 nucleotides are TGTGCCAGCAGCCCAGGACTAGCGGACTACGAGCAGTACTTC.

The rearrangement joins TRBV28 to TRBJ2-2, with 8 bases lining up with TRBD1. V trimming: 3 bases; J trimming: 4 bases; junction bases outside the gene matches: 10. Germline V gene lookup returns CDR1 MDHEN and CDR2 SYDVKM. This CDR3 comprises 17 residues. CDR3 coding DNA: TGTGCCAGCAGTTTTTGGATCGGACAGGGCAGCACCGGGGAGCTGTTTTTT. Encoded protein: CASSFWIGQGSTGELFF.

This sequence joins TRBV25-1 and TRBJ2-7, with no clear D. Trimming cost V 4 bases and J 7 bases, with 8 bases left between them. The CDR3 covers 11 residues. Germline V CDR1 and CDR2: MGHDK, SYGVNS. The CDR3 nucleotides are TGTGCCAGCAGTGGGATAGGGGAGCAGTACTTC. Its protein product is CASSGIGEQYF.